This T cell receptor (beta chain) originates from a study of regulatory T cells in long-lasting Graves disease. Overall study: To qualify as persistent, Graves' disease required over 5 years of antithyroid drugs with positive TSH receptor antibodies. Whole-study findings and limits: Clonotypes that were public and shared totalled a few thousand in persistent patients versus 800 to 1,000 in new patients. It was in persistent disease that TRBV28, TRBJ1-2 and TRBJ2-5 were favored. Persistent Graves' patients had lower TCR diversity than newly diagnosed ones.

V lost 3 bases, J lost 7 bases, and 12 bases lay in between. There are 13 residues in the CDR3. Looked up from germline, CDR1 is KGHSH and CDR2 is LQKENI. This sample's time point: persistent/refractory GD, antithyroid drugs over 5 years with positive TRAb. Preparation of the TCR library used RNA extracted from PBMCs. In this sample, this clonotype turned up a few times. Its antigen is still unknown. Building of the TCR beta libraries involved iRepertoire HTBI primers and Arm-PCR of CDR3 regions. Using its own MiXCR run on the multiplex PCR reads, TCRdb lists one record per CDR3 protein. This table holds hundreds of thousands of distinct CDR3 sequences, 20% to 25% found once.

This rearrangement joins TRBV18 to TRBJ1-2, with D unclear. The source of this sequence is a female donor with Graves disease. Sequenced here: peripheral blood mononuclear cells (PBMCs), sampled when the disease was refractory, from a patient treated with antithyroid drugs. CDR3 loop: CASSPFVEGGYTF. For the CDR3, the DNA is TGTGCCAGCTCACCTTTTGTGGAGGGTGGCTACACCTTC.